The T cell receptor (beta chain) under discussion was sequenced for a study of cytomegalovirus exposure and HLA in healthy donors. Overall study context: In an earlier analysis, approximately 120 million unique TCR beta sequences were found from 150 million to 200 million T cells.

The study's findings and limits: A later analysis reportedly identified an Asian-associated ancestry cluster as carrying fewer N-insertions than the roughly 700-donor mean. The classifier, whose performance was assessed in both the original and validation cohorts, reportedly diagnosed cytomegalovirus status with high specificity and sensitivity.

V lost 4 bases, J lost 6 bases, and 13 bases lay in between. CDR1 is LNHDA, CDR2 SQIVND, per germline (reference sequence). The CDR3 is 13 amino acids. PCR primers comprised 60 Vbeta and 13 Jbeta primers. Libraries were prepared by immunoSEQ multiplex PCR; TCRdb keeps only in-frame clonotypes and omits some of them. The sample consists of more than 140,000 clones, over 75% of them appearing once. Healthy bone marrow donors made up the cohort. The sample holds one count of this clone. What it binds is unknown. The V and J genes are TRBV19 and TRBJ2-7; D call uncertain. This clonotype was sampled from a male donor in good health and CMV-seronegative. Sequenced sample: PBMCs. The CDR3 nucleotides are TGTGCCAGTAGTAACGTCCCTCGCGTCGAGCAGTACTTC. Translating gives CASSNVPRVEQYF.